Listed below are T cell receptor beta chains from one sample, sequenced in a study of T cells after yellow fever vaccination. TCRdb fed the 5' RACE reads into MiXCR, producing one record per CDR3 protein. This table holds 610,000 or so distinct CDR3 sequences, roughly an eighth found once. Sequenced here: PBMCs, sampled on the day of the yellow fever booster vaccination. The receptors come from a man aged 25 to 45 who received the YFV17D yellow fever vaccine. Each CDR3 is given with its conserved first and last residue. Fields, in order: clone size, J gene, V gene, D gene, CDR3 DNA, CDR3 protein. A D gene is named only where the DNA matches it firmly. Clone size is not always given. Where it is, it says once, few, many or a class for expanded clones.

clone_size: NA
j_call: TRBJ2-1
v_call: TRBV7-2
d_call: NA
cdr3_nt: TGTGCCAGCAGCCCCCTCCTCAATGAGCAGTTCTTC
cdr3_aa: CASSPLLNEQFF

clone_size: NA
j_call: TRBJ2-1
v_call: TRBV5-5
d_call: NA
cdr3_nt: TGTGCCAGCAGTTGGGGACGGTCGGGATTGACTGAGCAGTTCTTC
cdr3_aa: CASSWGRSGLTEQFF

clone_size: few
j_call: TRBJ2-1
v_call: TRBV30
d_call: NA
cdr3_nt: TGTGCCAGGTCGGGGCCAAGCTCCTACAATGAGCAGTTCTTC
cdr3_aa: CARSGPSSYNEQFF

clone_size: NA
j_call: TRBJ2-2
v_call: TRBV5-4
d_call: NA
cdr3_nt: TGTGCCAGCAGCTTGGCCCAAGGAACGAACACCGGGGAGCTGTTTTTT
cdr3_aa: CASSLAQGTNTGELFF

clone_size: NA
j_call: TRBJ1-1
v_call: TRBV20-1
d_call: NA
cdr3_nt: TGCAGTGCTAGATCCCCGGGAATGATGAACACTGAAGCTTTCTTT
cdr3_aa: CSARSPGMMNTEAFF

clone_size: NA
j_call: TRBJ2-3
v_call: TRBV6-1
d_call: NA
cdr3_nt: TGTGCCACCTTTAGGGGGACTTACACAGATACGCAGTATTTT
cdr3_aa: CATFRGTYTDTQYF

clone_size: few
j_call: TRBJ2-5
v_call: TRBV24-1
d_call: TRBD2
cdr3_nt: TGTGCCACCAGCGCGGGAGGATCGGAGACCCAGTACTTC
cdr3_aa: CATSAGGSETQYF

clone_size: NA
j_call: TRBJ2-7
v_call: TRBV11-2
d_call: TRBD2
cdr3_nt: TGTGCCAGCAGCTCACTAGCGGGGCTTTACGAGCAGTACTTC
cdr3_aa: CASSSLAGLYEQYF

clone_size: NA
j_call: TRBJ2-1
v_call: TRBV29-1
d_call: TRBD2
cdr3_nt: TGCAGTAATATAGCGGGAGGGGCCAGTAAGGAGCAGTTCTTC
cdr3_aa: CSNIAGGASKEQFF

clone_size: NA
j_call: TRBJ1-6
v_call: TRBV28
d_call: NA
cdr3_nt: TGTGCCAGCAGTTTTGTAAAGACTTTCCTCCACTTT
cdr3_aa: CASSFVKTFLHF

clone_size: once
j_call: TRBJ2-5
v_call: TRBV12-3/TRBV12-4
d_call: NA
cdr3_nt: TGTGCCAGCAGTAGTTCACGATCACAAGAGACCCAGTACTTC
cdr3_aa: CASSSSRSQETQYF

clone_size: NA
j_call: TRBJ2-2
v_call: TRBV6-1
d_call: NA
cdr3_nt: TGTGCCAGCAGACCGACAACGATCGGGGAGCTGTTTTTT
cdr3_aa: CASRPTTIGELFF

clone_size: few
j_call: TRBJ2-3
v_call: TRBV24-1
d_call: NA
cdr3_nt: TGTGCCACCAGTGCTGCATCACCGGGTCTTCGGACAGATACGCAGTATTTT
cdr3_aa: CATSAASPGLRTDTQYF

clone_size: NA
j_call: TRBJ2-2
v_call: TRBV7-6
d_call: TRBD2
cdr3_nt: TGTGCCAGCAGCTTGAGACTAGCAGAGAACACCGGGGAGCTGTTTTTT
cdr3_aa: CASSLRLAENTGELFF

clone_size: few
j_call: TRBJ2-7
v_call: TRBV30
d_call: NA
cdr3_nt: TGTGCCTGGTCCAGGGTAGTAACCTACGAGCAGTACTTC
cdr3_aa: CAWSRVVTYEQYF

clone_size: NA
j_call: TRBJ1-2
v_call: TRBV5-8
d_call: NA
cdr3_nt: TGTGCCAGCAGCCCCAGACAGGCAACGGACTATGGCTACACCTTC
cdr3_aa: CASSPRQATDYGYTF

clone_size: few
j_call: TRBJ2-6
v_call: TRBV6-1
d_call: NA
cdr3_nt: TGTGCCAGCAGCTCTTCGGCTCCCGGGGCCAACGTCCTGACTTTC
cdr3_aa: CASSSSAPGANVLTF